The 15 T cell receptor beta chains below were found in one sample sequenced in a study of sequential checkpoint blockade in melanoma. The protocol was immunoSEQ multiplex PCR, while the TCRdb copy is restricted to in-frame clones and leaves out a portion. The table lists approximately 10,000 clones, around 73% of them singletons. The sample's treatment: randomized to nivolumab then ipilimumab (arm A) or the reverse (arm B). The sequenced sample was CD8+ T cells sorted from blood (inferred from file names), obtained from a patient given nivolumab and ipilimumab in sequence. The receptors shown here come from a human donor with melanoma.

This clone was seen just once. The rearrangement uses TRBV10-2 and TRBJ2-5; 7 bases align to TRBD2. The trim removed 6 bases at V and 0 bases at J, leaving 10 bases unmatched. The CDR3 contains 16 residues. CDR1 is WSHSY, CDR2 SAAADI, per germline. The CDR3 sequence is CASSGDYPGYQETQYF. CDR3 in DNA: TGCGCCAGCAGCGGGGACTACCCGGGGTACCAAGAGACCCAGTACTTC.

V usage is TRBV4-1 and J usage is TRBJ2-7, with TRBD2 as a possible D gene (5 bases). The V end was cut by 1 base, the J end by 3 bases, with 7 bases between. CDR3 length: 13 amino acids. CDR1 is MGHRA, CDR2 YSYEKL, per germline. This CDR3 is CASSQGLHYEQYF. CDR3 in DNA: TGCGCCAGCAGCCAAGGACTACACTACGAGCAGTACTTC.

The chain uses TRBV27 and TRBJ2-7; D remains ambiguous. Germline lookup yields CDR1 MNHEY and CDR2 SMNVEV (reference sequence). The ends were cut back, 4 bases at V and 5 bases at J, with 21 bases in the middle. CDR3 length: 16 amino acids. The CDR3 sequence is CASSSIPDIAVDEQYF. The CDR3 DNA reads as TGTGCCAGCAGTTCCATCCCTGACATTGCTGTCGACGAGCAGTACTTC.

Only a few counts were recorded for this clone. The CDR3 loop is CASSGTSGSPDEQFF. In DNA, the CDR3 is TGTGCCAGCAGTGGGACTAGCGGGAGCCCGGATGAGCAGTTCTTC. V and J are TRBV6-1 and TRBJ2-1, with TRBD2 matching 13 bases. Germline trimming cut 4 bases from V and 8 bases from J; bases unmatched to any gene: 5. CDR1 is MNHNS, CDR2 SASEGT, per germline. The CDR3 is 15 amino acids.

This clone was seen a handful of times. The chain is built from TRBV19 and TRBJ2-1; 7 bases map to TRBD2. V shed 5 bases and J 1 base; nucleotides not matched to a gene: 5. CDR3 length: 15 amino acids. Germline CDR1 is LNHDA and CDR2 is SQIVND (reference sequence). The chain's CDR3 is CASSPKGLSYNEQFF. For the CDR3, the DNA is TGTGCCAGTAGTCCAAAGGGACTATCCTACAATGAGCAGTTCTTC.

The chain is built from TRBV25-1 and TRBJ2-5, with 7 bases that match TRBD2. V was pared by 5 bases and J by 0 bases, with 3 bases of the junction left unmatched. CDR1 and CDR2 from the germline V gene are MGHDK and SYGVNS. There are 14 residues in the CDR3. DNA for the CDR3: TGTGCCAGCAGTAAGGGACTAAACCAAGAGACCCAGTACTTC. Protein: CASSKGLNQETQYF.

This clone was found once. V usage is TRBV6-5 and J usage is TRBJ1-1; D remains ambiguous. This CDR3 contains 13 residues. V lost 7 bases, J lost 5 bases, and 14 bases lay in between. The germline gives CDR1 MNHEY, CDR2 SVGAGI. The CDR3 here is CASTFREATEAFF. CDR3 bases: TGTGCCAGCACCTTTCGGGAGGCGACTGAAGCTTTCTTT.

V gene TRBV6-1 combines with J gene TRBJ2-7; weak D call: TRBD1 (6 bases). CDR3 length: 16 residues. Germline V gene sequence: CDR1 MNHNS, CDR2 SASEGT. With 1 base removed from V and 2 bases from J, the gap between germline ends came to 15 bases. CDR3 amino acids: CASSEGPDSPTYEQYF. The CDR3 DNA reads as TGTGCCAGCAGTGAAGGACCGGACAGCCCTACCTACGAGCAGTACTTC.

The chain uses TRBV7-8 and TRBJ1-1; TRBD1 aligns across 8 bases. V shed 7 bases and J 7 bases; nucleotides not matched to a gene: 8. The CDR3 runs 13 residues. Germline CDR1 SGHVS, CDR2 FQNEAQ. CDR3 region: CASIPTGAFEAFF. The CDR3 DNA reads TGTGCCAGCATCCCGACAGGGGCGTTTGAAGCTTTCTTT.

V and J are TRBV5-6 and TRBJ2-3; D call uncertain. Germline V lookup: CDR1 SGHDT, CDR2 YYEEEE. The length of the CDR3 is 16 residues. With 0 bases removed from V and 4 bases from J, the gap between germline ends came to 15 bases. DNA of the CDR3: TGTGCCAGCAGCTTGGAGGTCTCTTGGGCCCCAGATACGCAGTATTTT. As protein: CASSLEVSWAPDTQYF.

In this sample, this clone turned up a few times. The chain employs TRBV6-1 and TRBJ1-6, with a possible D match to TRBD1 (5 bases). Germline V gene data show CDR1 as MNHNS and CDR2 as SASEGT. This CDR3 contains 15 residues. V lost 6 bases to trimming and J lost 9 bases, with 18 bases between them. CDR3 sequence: CASRQTVSIISPLHF. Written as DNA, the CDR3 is TGTGCCAGCAGGCAGACAGTTTCTATAATTTCACCCCTCCACTTT.

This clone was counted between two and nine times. The CDR3: CASSLYRDYSYEQYF. The DNA for the CDR3 is TGTGCCAGCAGCTTGTACCGGGACTACTCCTACGAGCAGTACTTC. V is TRBV5-4 and J is TRBJ2-7; 7 positions match TRBD2. With V trimmed by 1 base and J by 0 bases, 4 bases remained unmatched. The germline CDR1 and CDR2 sequences are SGHNT and YYREEE (reference sequence). The length of the CDR3 is 15 residues.

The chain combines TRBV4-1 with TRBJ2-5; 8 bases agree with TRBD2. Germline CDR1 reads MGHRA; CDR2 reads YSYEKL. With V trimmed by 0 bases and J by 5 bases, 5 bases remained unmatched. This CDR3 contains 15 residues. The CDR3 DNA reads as TGCGCCAGCAGCCAAGAACCGCGGGGGGCGGAGACCCAGTACTTC. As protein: CASSQEPRGAETQYF.

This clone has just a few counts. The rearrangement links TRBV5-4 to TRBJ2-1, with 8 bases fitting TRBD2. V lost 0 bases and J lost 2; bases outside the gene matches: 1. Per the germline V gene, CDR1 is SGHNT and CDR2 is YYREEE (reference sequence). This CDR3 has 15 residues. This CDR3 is CASSLGAGAYNEQFF. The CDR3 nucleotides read TGTGCCAGCAGCTTGGGAGCGGGGGCCTACAATGAGCAGTTCTTC.

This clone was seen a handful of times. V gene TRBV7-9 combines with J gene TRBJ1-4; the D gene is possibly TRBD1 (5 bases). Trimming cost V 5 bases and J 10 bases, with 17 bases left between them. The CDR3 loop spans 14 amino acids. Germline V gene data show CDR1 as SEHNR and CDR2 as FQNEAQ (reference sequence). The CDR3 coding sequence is TGTGCCAGCAGCCACAGGATTGAGACCGGAAAACTGTTTTTT. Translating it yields CASSHRIETGKLFF.